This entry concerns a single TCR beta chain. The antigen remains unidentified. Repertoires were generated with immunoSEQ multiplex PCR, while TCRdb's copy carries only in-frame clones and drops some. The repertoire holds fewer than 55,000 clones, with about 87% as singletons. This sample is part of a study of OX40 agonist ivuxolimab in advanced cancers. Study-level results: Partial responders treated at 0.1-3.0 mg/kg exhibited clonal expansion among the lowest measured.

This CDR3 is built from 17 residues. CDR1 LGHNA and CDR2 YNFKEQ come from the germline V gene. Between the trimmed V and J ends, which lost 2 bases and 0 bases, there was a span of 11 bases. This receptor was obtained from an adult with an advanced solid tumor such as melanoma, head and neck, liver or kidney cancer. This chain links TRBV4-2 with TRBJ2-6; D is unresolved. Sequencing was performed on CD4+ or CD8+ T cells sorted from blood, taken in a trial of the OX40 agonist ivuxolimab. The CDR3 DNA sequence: TGTGCCAGCAGCCAAACCTCGACGGTCTCTGGGGCCAACGTCCTGACTTTC. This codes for CASSQTSTVSGANVLTF.